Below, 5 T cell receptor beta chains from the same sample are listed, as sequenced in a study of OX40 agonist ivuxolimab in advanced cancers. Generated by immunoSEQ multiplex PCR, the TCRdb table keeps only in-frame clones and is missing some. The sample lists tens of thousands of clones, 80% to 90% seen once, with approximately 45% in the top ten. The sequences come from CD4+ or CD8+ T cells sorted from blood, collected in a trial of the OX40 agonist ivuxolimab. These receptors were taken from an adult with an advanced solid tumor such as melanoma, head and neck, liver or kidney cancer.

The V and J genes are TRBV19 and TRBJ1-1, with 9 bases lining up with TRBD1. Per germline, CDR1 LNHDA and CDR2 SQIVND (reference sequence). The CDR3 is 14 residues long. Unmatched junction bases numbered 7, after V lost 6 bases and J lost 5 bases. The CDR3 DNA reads TGTGCCAGTAGCTCCGGGACAGGGATTACTGAAGCTTTCTTT. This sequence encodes CASSSGTGITEAFF. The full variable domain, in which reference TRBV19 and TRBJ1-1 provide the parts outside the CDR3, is DGGITQSPKYLFRKEGQNVTLSCEQNLNHDAMYWYRQDPGQGLRLIYYSQIVNDFQKGDIAEGYSVSREKKESFPLTVTSAQKNPTAFYLCASSSGTGITEAFFGQGTRLTVV.

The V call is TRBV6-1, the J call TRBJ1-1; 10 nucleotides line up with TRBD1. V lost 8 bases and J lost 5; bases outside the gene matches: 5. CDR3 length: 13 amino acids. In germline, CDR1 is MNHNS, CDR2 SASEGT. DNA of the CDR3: TGTGCCAGCGACAGGGGGCTTTATACTGAAGCTTTCTTT. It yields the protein CASDRGLYTEAFF.

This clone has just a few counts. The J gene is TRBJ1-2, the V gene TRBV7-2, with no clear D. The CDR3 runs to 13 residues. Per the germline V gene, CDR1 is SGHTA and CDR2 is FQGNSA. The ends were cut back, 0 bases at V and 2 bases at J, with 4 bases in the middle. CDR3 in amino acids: CASSLAPNYGYTF. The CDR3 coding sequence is TGTGCCAGCAGCTTAGCGCCCAACTATGGCTACACCTTC.

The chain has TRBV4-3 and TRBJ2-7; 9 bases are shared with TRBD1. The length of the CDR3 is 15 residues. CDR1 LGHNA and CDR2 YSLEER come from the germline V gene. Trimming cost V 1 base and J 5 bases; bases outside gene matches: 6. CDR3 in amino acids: CASSQGVTGGHEQYF. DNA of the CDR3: TGCGCCAGCAGCCAAGGTGTGACAGGGGGTCACGAGCAGTACTTC.

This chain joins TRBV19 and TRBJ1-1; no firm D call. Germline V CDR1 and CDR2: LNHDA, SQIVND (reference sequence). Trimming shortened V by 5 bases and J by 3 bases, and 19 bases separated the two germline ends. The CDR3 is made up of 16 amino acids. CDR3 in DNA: TGTGCCAGTAGTCCGCCCGGGGTAGCTTTGTACACTGAAGCTTTCTTT. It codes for CASSPPGVALYTEAFF.